This T cell receptor (beta chain) is from a study of blood T cell repertoires in COVID-19. Assay used: immunoSEQ multiplex PCR; TCRdb lists only in-frame clones, some missing. Among more than 200,000 clones listed, just under 90% were seen once. The sequence came from a woman in her twenties or thirties with acute COVID-19. The material sequenced was PBMCs or T cells enriched from blood (not recorded which).

In DNA, the CDR3 is TGTGCCAGCAGGCGACGGTCATACGGGGATGAAAAACTGTTTTTT. Protein sequence: CASRRRSYGDEKLFF. This chain uses TRBV2 with TRBJ1-4; D is uncertain. Germline lookup yields CDR1 SNHLY and CDR2 FYNNEI. The V and J ends lost 6 bases and 6 bases respectively, with 17 bases between them. The CDR3 spans 15 residues.